Sequencing of this T cell receptor beta chain was carried out in a study of cytomegalovirus exposure and HLA in healthy donors. Researchers ran the PCR with 60 Vbeta and 13 Jbeta primers. Sequencing was performed with immunoSEQ multiplex PCR; in TCRdb, only in-frame clones are kept and a portion is missing. The sample gives 85,000 to 95,000 clones, less than 65% of which show up once; roughly 6.8% is in the top ten. This clone has only a few counts. Per the germline V gene, CDR1 is GTSNPN and CDR2 is SVGIG (reference sequence). CDR3 length: 19 residues. Trimming took 3 bases from V and 0 from J, leaving 24 bases between them.

This clonotype was sampled from a woman in her twenties or thirties in good health and CMV-seronegative. This rearrangement joins TRBV30 to TRBJ1-5, with D possibly being TRBD1 (6 bases). Sample: PBMCs. This CDR3 reads CAWRPLSKQGDYSNQPQHF. The CDR3 DNA is TGTGCCTGGAGGCCCTTGTCAAAACAGGGAGACTATAGCAATCAGCCCCAGCATTTT.